Each of the 31 T cell receptor beta chains below was sequenced from the same sample in a study of blood T cells in healthy people across ages. Through a sample-barcoded 5' primer and a J-beta primer mix, a second PCR was run for roughly 6 to 11 cycles. One entry per CDR3 protein, called by TCRdb with MiXCR from the 5' RACE reads. The table records fewer than 950,000 distinct CDR3 sequences, 36% of them present only once. Specimen: blood. The receptors were sampled from a man younger than 35 in good health.

There are a few counts of this clonotype. This chain links TRBV6-2 or TRBV6-3 with TRBJ2-2; D not certain. The CDR3 runs 13 residues. V shed 4 bases and J shed 6 bases, with 9 bases lying between them. CDR1 and CDR2 (germline): MNHEY, SVGEGT. The CDR3: CASSWPGPGELFF. Here the CDR3 DNA reads TGTGCCAGCAGTTGGCCAGGTCCCGGGGAGCTGTTTTTT.

The genes are TRBV20-1 and TRBJ2-5; 9 bases are shared with TRBD1. The germline gives CDR1 DFQATT, CDR2 SNEGSKA (reference sequence). The ends lost 5 bases at V and 5 bases at J; junction bases unmatched: 9. This CDR3 spans 14 amino acids. CDR3 in amino acids: CSARTGVMSETQYF. The CDR3 DNA reads TGCAGTGCTCGGACAGGGGTGATGTCGGAGACCCAGTACTTC.

This sequence joins TRBV7-2 and TRBJ2-7, with D unclear. V was pared by 2 bases and J by 7 bases, with 18 bases between. This CDR3 has 15 residues. In germline, CDR1 is SGHTA, CDR2 FQGNSA. CDR3 loop: CASSLNFDGLNEQYF. The CDR3 region has the DNA TGTGCCAGCAGCTTAAACTTTGACGGTCTCAATGAGCAGTACTTC.

This clonotype has at least ten counts. This chain uses TRBV12-3 or TRBV12-4 with TRBJ2-5, with D perhaps TRBD1 (5 bases). The CDR3 has 13 residues. Trimming cost V 4 bases and J 0 bases, with 6 bases left between them. The CDR3 DNA is TGTGCCAGCAGTTGGACAAACCAAGAGACCCAGTACTTC. This gives the protein CASSWTNQETQYF.

This clonotype was recorded a few times. The V call is TRBV5-5, the J call TRBJ1-1; no reliable D call. Germline values: CDR1 SGHKS, CDR2 YYEKEE (reference sequence). The ends were cut back, 1 base at V and 1 base at J, with 8 bases in the middle. The CDR3 runs to 14 residues. The CDR3 nucleotides read TGTGCCAGCAGCTTGTCAGGACCGAACACTGAAGCTTTCTTT. It is translated as CASSLSGPNTEAFF.

The genes are TRBV28 and TRBJ2-4; D possibly corresponds to TRBD2 (6 bases). The V and J ends lost 5 bases and 13 bases respectively, with 24 bases between them. Per the germline V gene, CDR1 is MDHEN and CDR2 is SYDVKM. The CDR3 is made up of 15 amino acids. CDR3 in amino acids: CASSPDLGLIYEQYF. CDR3 bases: TGTGCCAGCAGTCCCGACCTGGGACTTATCTATGAGCAGTACTTC.

About this clonotype: This clone may be a read error of a much larger clone one base away. The rearrangement links TRBV20-1 to TRBJ2-1, with 9 bases fitting TRBD2. The germline V gene has CDR1 DFQATT and CDR2 SNEGSKA (reference sequence). CDR3 length: 15 amino acids. CDR3: CGAPPVAGGRNEQFF. DNA for the CDR3: TGCGGTGCTCCACCGGTTGCGGGGGGGCGGAATGAGCAGTTCTTC.

The table lists this clonotype with a few counts. The V and J genes are TRBV5-1 and TRBJ1-2; D call uncertain. Germline CDR1 is SGHRS and CDR2 is YFSETQ. The CDR3 runs to 14 residues. Trimming stripped 8 bases from V and 0 bases from J, with 14 bases between. CDR3 bases: TGCGCCAGTGGTGAGCGGATCTCTAACTATGGCTACACCTTC. Its translation: CASGERISNYGYTF.

A word on this clonotype: Since a much larger clone is just one base distant, this may be a read error. The rearrangement links TRBV7-8 to TRBJ2-7, with D possibly matching TRBD1 (5 bases). The V gene's germline CDR1 is SGHVS and CDR2 FQNEAQ. The CDR3 runs 14 residues. The V end was cut by 1 base, the J end by 4 bases, with 11 bases between. The CDR3 sequence is CASSLGPGWYEQYF. In DNA, the CDR3 is TGTGCCAGCAGCTTAGGGCCAGGGTGGTACGAGCAGTACTTC. The variable domain in full, with the rest retrieved from reference TRBV7-8 and TRBJ2-7, is GAGVSQSPRYKVAKRGQDVALRCDPISGHVSLFWYQQALGQGPEFLTYFQNEAQLDKSGLPSDRFFAERPEGSVSTLKIQRTQQEDSAVYLCASSLGPGWYEQYFGPGTRLTVT.

This clonotype was seen only once. The CDR3 carries no conserved terminal phenylalanine or tryptophan, so it likely arises from a read error. Because the CDR3's place on the DNA is in doubt, the DNA is left out and the CDR3 is given as listed by TCRdb. The V and J genes are TRBV12-3 or TRBV12-4 and TRBJ2-1; TRBD1, as called in the table, went unchecked against the DNA. The CDR3 is 15 amino acids long, termini counted. This CDR3 reads CASSQQGVQGYTFGS.

The J gene is TRBJ2-5, the V gene TRBV20-1; TRBD1 aligns across 12 bases. The CDR3 length is 16 residues. Germline assignment: CDR1 DFQATT and CDR2 SNEGSKA (reference sequence). V lost 3 bases, J lost 4 bases, and 9 bases stayed unmatched. This CDR3 reads CSASGDRGLWGETQYF. Written as DNA, the CDR3 is TGCAGTGCTAGTGGGGACAGGGGGCTCTGGGGAGAGACCCAGTACTTC.

The rearrangement joins TRBV5-1 to TRBJ2-1, with D possibly TRBD1 on 6 matching bases. The CDR3 loop spans 14 amino acids. V lost 1 base to trimming and J lost 7 bases, with 12 bases between them. The germline V gene has CDR1 SGHRS and CDR2 YFSETQ. CDR3 sequence reads: CASSLYRAANEQFF. CDR3 bases: TGCGCCAGCAGCTTGTACAGGGCCGCTAATGAGCAGTTCTTC.

For the CDR3, the DNA is TGTGCCAGCAGCCGGGACAGGGGTGAAGCTTTCTTT. Its protein is CASSRDRGEAFF. The chain is built from TRBV7-9 and TRBJ1-1; 10 bases align to TRBD1. CDR3 length: 12 residues. Germline values: CDR1 SEHNR, CDR2 FQNEAQ (reference sequence). V dropped 5 bases and J dropped 7; count of bases not matched to a gene: 1.

In this sample, this clonotype turned up once. The chain recombines TRBV7-2 with TRBJ1-6; no firm D call. V shed 1 base and J shed 8 bases, with 12 bases lying between them. CDR3 size: 15 residues. Germline V CDR1 and CDR2: SGHTA, FQGNSA. For the CDR3, the DNA is TGTGCCAGCAGCTTAGGGCAGGACCTCGATTCACCCCTCCACTTT. It codes for CASSLGQDLDSPLHF.

The rearrangement joins TRBV5-5 to TRBJ2-4; 8 nucleotides match TRBD1. This CDR3 comprises 14 residues. Germline values: CDR1 SGHKS, CDR2 YYEKEE (reference sequence). V trimming: 4 bases; J trimming: 13 bases; junction bases outside the gene matches: 13. The CDR3 region has the DNA TGTGCCAGCAGCCCGGGACAGGCATACAATGAGCAGTACTTC. This translates into CASSPGQAYNEQYF. The variable domain in full, with the rest retrieved from reference TRBV5-5 and TRBJ2-4, is DAGVTQSPTHLIKTRGQQVTLRCSPISGHKSVSWYQQVLGQGPQFIFQYYEKEERGRGNFPDRFSARQFPNYSSELNVNALLLGDSALYLCASSPGQAYNEQYFGAGTRLSVL.

The J gene is TRBJ2-3, the V gene TRBV6-2 or TRBV6-3, with 7 bases matching TRBD1. V lost 4 bases and J lost 1; bases outside the gene matches: 14. Germline V CDR1 and CDR2: MNHEY, SVGEGT. CDR3 length: 18 amino acids. This CDR3 reads CASSFIPGTVARTDTQYF. CDR3 DNA: TGTGCCAGCAGTTTCATACCCGGGACAGTAGCCCGCACAGATACGCAGTATTTT.

The chain recombines TRBV7-2 with TRBJ2-5; D is perhaps TRBD2 (7 bases). V lost 0 bases, J lost 4 bases, and 30 bases lay in between. There are 21 residues in the CDR3. The V gene's germline CDR1 is SGHTA and CDR2 FQGNSA. The chain's CDR3 is CASSLANIRGGRGPVRETQYF. Here the CDR3 DNA reads TGTGCCAGCAGCTTAGCTAATATCCGGGGAGGGCGGGGGCCGGTACGAGAGACCCAGTACTTC.

This clonotype was counted only a few times. This rearrangement joins TRBV11-2 to TRBJ2-3; TRBD1 matches at 7 bases. The ends lost 10 bases at V and 0 bases at J; junction bases unmatched: 4. The CDR3 spans 13 residues. Germline lookup yields CDR1 SGHAT and CDR2 FQNNGV. This CDR3 reads CAIMTGSTDTQYF. The CDR3, as DNA: TGTGCCATTATGACAGGGAGCACAGATACGCAGTATTTT.

The chain carries TRBV7-9 and TRBJ2-1; tentative D call: TRBD1 (5 bases). The germline CDR1 and CDR2 sequences are SEHNR and FQNEAQ (reference sequence). There are 13 residues in the CDR3. Trimming removed 5 bases at V and 6 bases at J, with 11 bases between. CDR3: CASSGRVFNEQFF. Here the CDR3 DNA reads TGTGCCAGCAGCGGCAGGGTCTTCAATGAGCAGTTCTTC.

The V and J genes are TRBV14 and TRBJ2-2; no clear D. CDR1 SGHDN and CDR2 FVKESK come from the germline V gene. V lost 0 bases, J lost 4 bases, and 9 bases lay in between. CDR3 size: 15 residues. The CDR3 region is CASSQEIRRTGELFF. Here the CDR3 DNA reads TGTGCCAGCAGCCAAGAGATAAGGCGCACCGGGGAGCTGTTTTTT.

This chain joins TRBV6-6 and TRBJ1-5; D not resolved. The germline CDR1 and CDR2 sequences are MNHNY and SVGAGI (reference sequence). The CDR3 has 15 residues. Trimming left V 6 bases short and J 1 base short, with 13 bases between. In nucleotides, the CDR3 is TGTGCCAGCAGCCCCATCACGGGGAGCAATCAGCCCCAGCATTTT. It yields the protein CASSPITGSNQPQHF.

CDR3 loop: CASSLPLAGNTEAFF. In nucleotides, the CDR3 is TGTGCCAGCAGCTTACCGCTTGCAGGGAACACTGAAGCTTTCTTT. J is TRBJ1-1 and V is TRBV7-9; D call uncertain. Trimming took 2 bases from V and 1 from J, leaving 11 bases between them. CDR3 length equals 15 residues. The V gene's germline CDR1 is SEHNR and CDR2 FQNEAQ (reference sequence).

This CDR3 is CAWSDSGTGGDEQYF. For the CDR3, the DNA is TGTGCCTGGAGCGACTCCGGGACAGGGGGCGATGAGCAGTACTTC. The V call is TRBV30, the J call TRBJ2-7; 12 bases line up with TRBD1. V lost 3 bases to trimming and J lost 7 bases; unmatched junction nucleotides: 10. The CDR3 has 15 residues. Germline-derived CDR1 and CDR2 are GTSNPN and SVGIG (reference sequence).

This clonotype was recorded at least ten times. This rearrangement joins TRBV6-2 or TRBV6-3 to TRBJ2-7; TRBD1 matches at 9 bases. Per the germline V gene, CDR1 is MNHEY and CDR2 is SVGEGT. CDR3 length: 14 amino acids. V gave up 6 bases and J gave up 1 base; unmatched junction bases: 4. CDR3 in DNA: TGTGCCAGCAGAAGGACAGGGGATTCCTACGAGCAGTACTTC. Translated: CASRRTGDSYEQYF.

The CDR3 sequence: CSMRLAGVYGELFF. For the CDR3, the DNA is TGCAGCATGAGACTAGCGGGAGTTTACGGGGAGCTGTTTTTT. The chain has TRBV29-1 and TRBJ2-2, with TRBD2 matching over 12 bases. V was pared by 8 bases and J by 7 bases, with 8 bases of the junction left unmatched. The CDR3 runs 14 residues. Germline-derived CDR1 and CDR2 are SQVTM and ANQGSEA.

The chain links TRBV28 to TRBJ1-4, with D perhaps matching TRBD1 (6 bases). V lost 5 bases, J lost 3 bases, and 10 bases lay in between. Germline V lookup: CDR1 MDHEN, CDR2 SYDVKM. The CDR3 totals 14 residues. For the CDR3, the DNA is TGTGCCAGCAGTCCCGGACAGCCTAATGAAAAACTGTTTTTT. This codes for CASSPGQPNEKLFF.

This chain uses TRBV20-1 with TRBJ2-1; D might be TRBD1 or TRBD2, each matching 5 bases. The germline gives CDR1 DFQATT, CDR2 SNEGSKA (reference sequence). V was shortened by 6 bases and J by 6 bases, with 12 bases between the two germline ends. This CDR3 is built from 12 residues. Here the CDR3 reads CSAGRTPNEQFF. CDR3 nucleotide sequence: TGCAGTGCGGGACGGACCCCCAATGAGCAGTTCTTC.

This clonotype was seen a few times. At one end the junction does not follow the germline gene, possibly because of a read error. The V gene is TRBV7-7, the J gene TRBJ2-1; D possibly matches TRBD1 or TRBD2 (5 bases each). The germline CDR1 and CDR2 sequences are SSHAT and FNYEAQ (reference sequence). This CDR3 is 16 amino acids long. The CDR3 here is CASSPQPGRGNDEQFF. The CDR3 nucleotides are TGTGCTAGCAGCCCACAACCGGGACGGGGTAATGATGAGCAGTTCTTC.

CDR3 amino acids: CASSPPGLAGVEQFF. The CDR3 DNA sequence: TGTGCCAGCAGTCCCCCCGGACTAGCGGGAGTTGAGCAGTTCTTC. This sequence joins TRBV12-3 or TRBV12-4 and TRBJ2-1; 13 positions agree with TRBD2. The V and J ends lost 5 bases and 9 bases, in that order; junction bases with no gene match: 7. CDR3 length equals 15 residues.

This clonotype was counted only a few times. This chain uses TRBV4-3 with TRBJ2-5; unclear D gene. Germline V CDR1 and CDR2: LGHNA, YSLEER. The V and J ends lost 0 bases and 1 base respectively, with 12 bases between them. The CDR3 sequence is 16 residues long. The CDR3 sequence is CASSQDHRRLQETQYF. For the CDR3, the DNA is TGCGCCAGCAGCCAAGATCATAGACGGCTCCAAGAGACCCAGTACTTC.

This chain joins TRBV4-3 and TRBJ1-1, with a possible D match to TRBD1 (6 bases). CDR1 is LGHNA, CDR2 YSLEER, per germline. The CDR3 contains 19 residues. V lost 4 bases, J lost 0 bases, and 24 bases lay in between. CDR3 sequence reads: CASSLVSLRRGHLNTEAFF. CDR3 DNA sequence: TGCGCCAGCAGCCTTGTCTCCCTTCGCAGGGGACATTTGAACACTGAAGCTTTCTTT.